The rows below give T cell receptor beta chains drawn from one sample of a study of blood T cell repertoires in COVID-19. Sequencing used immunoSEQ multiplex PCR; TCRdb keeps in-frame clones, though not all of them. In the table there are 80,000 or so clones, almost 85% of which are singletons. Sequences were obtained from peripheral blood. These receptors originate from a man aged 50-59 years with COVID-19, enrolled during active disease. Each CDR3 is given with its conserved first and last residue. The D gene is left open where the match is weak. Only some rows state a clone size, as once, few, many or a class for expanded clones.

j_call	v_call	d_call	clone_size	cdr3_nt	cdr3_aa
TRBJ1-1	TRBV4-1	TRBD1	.	TGCGCCAGCAGCCAAGGCTGGACAGGGGGGACTGAAGCTTTCTTT	CASSQGWTGGTEAFF
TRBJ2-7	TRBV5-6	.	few	TGTGCCAGCAGCTTCGGGACAAACTACGAGCAGTACTTC	CASSFGTNYEQYF
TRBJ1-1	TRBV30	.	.	TGTGCCTGGACGGGTTCATTTACTGAAGCTTTCTTT	CAWTGSFTEAFF
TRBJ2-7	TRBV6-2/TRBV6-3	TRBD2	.	TGTGCCAGCAGCCCAGCGGGGGGGGCCTACGAGCAGTACTTC	CASSPAGGAYEQYF
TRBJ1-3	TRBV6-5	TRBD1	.	TGTGCCAGCAGCTTGGGACAGTACTCTGGAAACACCATATATTTT	CASSLGQYSGNTIYF
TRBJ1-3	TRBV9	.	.	TGTGCCAGCAGCGTAGGCCAGGTGAACACCATATATTTT	CASSVGQVNTIYF
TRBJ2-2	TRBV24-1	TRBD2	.	TGTGCCACCAGTGACCGAGCTCCCGGGACTAGCGGCGGGGAGCTGTTTTTT	CATSDRAPGTSGGELFF
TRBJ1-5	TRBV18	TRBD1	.	TGTGCCAGCTCACATACAGGGGCCAATCAGCCCCAGCATTTT	CASSHTGANQPQHF
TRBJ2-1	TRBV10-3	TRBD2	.	TGTGCCATCACGGGACTAGCGGGAGGAGAGCAGTTCTTC	CAITGLAGGEQFF
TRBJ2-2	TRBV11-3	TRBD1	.	TGTGCCAGCAGCGGGACAGATAACACCGGGGAGCTGTTTTTT	CASSGTDNTGELFF
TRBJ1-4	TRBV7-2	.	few	TGTGCCAGCAGCCCTACAGGAGCGACTAATGAAAAACTGTTTTTT	CASSPTGATNEKLFF
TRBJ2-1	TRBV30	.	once	TGTGCCTGGACCCGCATCCCCCAGGGGAGATACTACAATGAGCAGTTCTTC	CAWTRIPQGRYYNEQFF
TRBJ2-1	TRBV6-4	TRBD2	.	TGTGCCAGCAGTGACTTAGCGGGAGAGAGCCATGAGCAGTTCTTC	CASSDLAGESHEQFF
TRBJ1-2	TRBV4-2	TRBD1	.	TGTGCCAGCAGCCAAGATGGACAGGGCGACTATGGCTACACCTTC	CASSQDGQGDYGYTF
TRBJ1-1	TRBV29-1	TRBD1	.	TGCAGCGTTGAAGTTAACAGGGGGCGGATCACTGAAGCTTTCTTT	CSVEVNRGRITEAFF
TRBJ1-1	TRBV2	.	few	TGTGCCAGCAGCACAGGTGACACTGAAGCTTTCTTT	CASSTGDTEAFF
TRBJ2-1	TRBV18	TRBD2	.	TGTGCCAGCTCACTCTCCGGGAGGCTGCGGGATGAGCAGTTCTTC	CASSLSGRLRDEQFF
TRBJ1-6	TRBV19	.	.	TGTGCCAGTAGTACCGGGACTGAGTATAATTCACCCCTCCACTTT	CASSTGTEYNSPLHF
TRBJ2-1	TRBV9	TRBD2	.	TGTGCCAGCAGCGTAGCCGGGAGGAACTACAATGAGCAGTTCTTC	CASSVAGRNYNEQFF
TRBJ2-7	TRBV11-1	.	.	TGTGCCAGCAGCTTAGCGCCCGGGAGTGACTACGAGCAGTACTTC	CASSLAPGSDYEQYF
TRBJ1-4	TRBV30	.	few	TGTGCCTGGAGTTACAGTTATAATGAAAAACTGTTTTTT	CAWSYSYNEKLFF
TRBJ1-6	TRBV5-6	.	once	TGTGCCAGCAGCTTGGCCCAAAATAATTCACCCCTCCACTTT	CASSLAQNNSPLHF
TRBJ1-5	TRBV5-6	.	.	TGTGCCAGCAGCTCCTACCCGGGTCAGCCCCAGCATTTT	CASSSYPGQPQHF
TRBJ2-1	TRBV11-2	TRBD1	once	TGTGCCAGCAGCCCCGGGACAGTTTACAATGAGCAGTTCTTC	CASSPGTVYNEQFF
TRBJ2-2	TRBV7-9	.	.	TGTGCCAGCAGCCGAGATTCCGGGGAGCTGTTTTTT	CASSRDSGELFF
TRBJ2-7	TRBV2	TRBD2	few	TGTGCCAGCAGGGGGGGACTAGCGGGAGCTTTGCAGTACTTC	CASRGGLAGALQYF
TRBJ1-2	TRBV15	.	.	TGTGCCACCAGCAGGCAACAGGGTAGCTACACCTTC	CATSRQQGSYTF
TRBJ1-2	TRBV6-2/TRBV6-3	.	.	TGTGCCAGCAGTTACGTCGTCAGGGCGGCCTATGGCTACACCTTC	CASSYVVRAAYGYTF
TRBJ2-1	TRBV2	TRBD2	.	TGTGCCAGCAGTGGACTAGCGGGACACAATGAGCAGTTCTTC	CASSGLAGHNEQFF
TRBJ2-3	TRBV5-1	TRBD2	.	TGCGCCAGCAGCGCCCGTGGGGGGGATTTGACAGATACGCAGTATTTT	CASSARGGDLTDTQYF
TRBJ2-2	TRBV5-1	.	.	TGCGCCAGCGAGACAGGGAACACCGGGGAGCTGTTTTTT	CASETGNTGELFF
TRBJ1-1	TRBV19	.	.	TGTGCCAGTAGGAGGAGGGCAGGTGAAGCTTTCTTT	CASRRRAGEAFF
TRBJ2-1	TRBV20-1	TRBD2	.	TGCAGTGCTAGTGTTTTAGCGGGAGGGAGGAATGAGCAGTTCTTC	CSASVLAGGRNEQFF
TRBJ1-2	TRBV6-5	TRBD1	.	TGTGCCAGCAGTTCGGGACAGCCCTATGGCTACACCTTC	CASSSGQPYGYTF
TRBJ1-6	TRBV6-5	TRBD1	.	TGTGCCAGCAGGACAGGGGAGCCTAATTCACCCCTCCACTTT	CASRTGEPNSPLHF
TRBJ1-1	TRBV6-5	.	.	TGTGCCAGCAGACGCGGGGCGTCGGCTAACACTGAAGCTTTCTTT	CASRRGASANTEAFF
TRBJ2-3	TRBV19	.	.	TGTGCCAGTAGTGGACAGAAGACAGATACGCAGTATTTT	CASSGQKTDTQYF
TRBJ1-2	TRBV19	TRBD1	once	TGTGCCAGTTCGGGACAGTTTTATGACACCTTC	CASSGQFYDTF
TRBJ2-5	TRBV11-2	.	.	TGTGCCAGCAGCTCCCCAGGGATGCAGACCCAGTACTTC	CASSSPGMQTQYF
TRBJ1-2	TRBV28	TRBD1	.	TGTGCCAGCTCAACAGGGGCACCTAACTATGGCTACACCTTC	CASSTGAPNYGYTF
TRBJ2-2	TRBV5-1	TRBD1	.	TGCGCCAGCAGCTTGGGACAGGGGGCCGGGGAGCTGTTTTTT	CASSLGQGAGELFF
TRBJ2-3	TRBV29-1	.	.	TGCAGCGTTGCCGGAGCGGCGCAGTCGGATACGCAGTATTTT	CSVAGAAQSDTQYF
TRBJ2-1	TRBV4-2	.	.	TGTGCCAGCAGCCAAGTCTCCAGGGCGCTTTACAATGAGCAGTTCTTC	CASSQVSRALYNEQFF
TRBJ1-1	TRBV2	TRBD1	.	TGTGCCAGCAGCGCTCAAGGACAGGCCGGCACTGAAGCTTTCTTT	CASSAQGQAGTEAFF
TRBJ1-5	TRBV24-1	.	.	TGTGCCACCAGTGGCCGGGGGGGGGCGAGTCAGCCCCAGCATTTT	CATSGRGGASQPQHF
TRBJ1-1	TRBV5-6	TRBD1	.	TGTGCCAGCAGAAGGTTCCCCGGACAGGGGGGGACTGAAGCTTTCTTT	CASRRFPGQGGTEAFF
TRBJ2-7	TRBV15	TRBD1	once	TGTGCCACCAGCAGAGATACGACAGGGGTGTACGAGCAGTACTTC	CATSRDTTGVYEQYF
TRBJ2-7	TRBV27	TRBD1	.	TGTGCCAGCAGTTTCCGGGACAGAATCTACGAGCAGTACTTC	CASSFRDRIYEQYF
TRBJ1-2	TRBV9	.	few	TGTGCCAGCAGCTCCAGTAACAGGGAAATGGATGGCTACACCTTC	CASSSSNREMDGYTF
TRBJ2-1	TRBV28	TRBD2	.	TGTGCCAGCACCCCTCTGGGGGCTAGCGGGCCCACCTCCTACAATGAGCAGTTCTTC	CASTPLGASGPTSYNEQFF
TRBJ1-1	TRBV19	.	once	TGTGCCAGTAGTGTTCTACGACAGCCCTTGAACACTGAAGCTTTCTTT	CASSVLRQPLNTEAFF
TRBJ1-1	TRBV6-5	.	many	TGTGCCAGCAGTTACCGGGAGCACACTGAAGCTTTCTTT	CASSYREHTEAFF
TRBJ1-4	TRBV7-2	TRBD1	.	TGTGCCAGCAGCTTCGACAGGGGGAATGAAAAACTGTTTTTT	CASSFDRGNEKLFF
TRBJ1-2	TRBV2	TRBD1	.	TGTGCCAGCAGTGATTTTACAGGGGGAGGCTACACCTTC	CASSDFTGGGYTF
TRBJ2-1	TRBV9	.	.	TGTGCCAGCAACGAGGCGGGAAGCTCCTACAATGAGCAGTTCTTC	CASNEAGSSYNEQFF
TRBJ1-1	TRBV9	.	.	TGTGCCAGCAGCGTAGCTGCGGGGGCGCGCACTGAAGCTTTCTTT	CASSVAAGARTEAFF
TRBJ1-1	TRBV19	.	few	TGTGCCAGTAGGCAGACACTTATGAACACTGAAGCTTTCTTT	CASRQTLMNTEAFF